This entry lists 15 T cell receptor beta chains sequenced from one sample in a study of neurological immune-mediated disorders. Each CDR3 protein is one row after TCRdb ran MiXCR on the 5' RACE reads. The table lists approximately 40,000 distinct CDR3 sequences, approximately 4.4% of them singletons. Sequenced input: CD4+ T cells from blood. These receptors were obtained from a young man in good health.

This clonotype occurred many times. The CDR3 DNA follows: TGTGCCAGCAGCCCCCCCGATCAGCCCCAGCATTTT. This sequence encodes CASSPPDQPQHF. The rearrangement joins TRBV7-9 to TRBJ1-5; D is unclear. Trimming shortened V by 5 bases and J by 5 bases, and 7 bases separated the two germline ends. This CDR3 contains 12 residues. The germline V gene encodes CDR1 SEHNR and CDR2 FQNEAQ (reference sequence).

This clonotype was seen at least ten times. J is TRBJ1-2 and V is TRBV7-2, with D uncertain. The V gene's germline CDR1 is SGHTA and CDR2 FQGNSA. The CDR3 spans 14 residues. V was cut by 0 bases and J by 3 bases, with 8 bases left in between. The CDR3 DNA follows: TGTGCCAGCAGCTTAGCGCATGGGGACTATGGCTACACCTTC. It is translated as CASSLAHGDYGYTF.

This clonotype appeared many times. V usage is TRBV18 and J usage is TRBJ1-6, with D possibly matching TRBD1 (5 bases). Trimming removed 6 bases from V and 0 bases from J, with 27 bases in between. The CDR3 loop spans 21 amino acids. Germline V gives CDR1 KGHSH, CDR2 LQKENI. The CDR3 here is CASSLLTFRQPQTSYNSPLHF. The CDR3 DNA reads TGTGCCAGCTCCTTACTCACCTTCAGACAGCCGCAGACCTCCTATAATTCACCCCTCCACTTT.

This clonotype was observed at least ten times. The gene calls are TRBV5-4 and TRBJ2-7; TRBD1 matches at 7 bases. The V gene's germline CDR1 is SGHNT and CDR2 YYREEE (reference sequence). Unmatched junction bases numbered 8, after V lost 0 bases and J lost 5 bases. CDR3 length equals 15 residues. The DNA for the CDR3 is TGTGCCAGCAGCTTGGAGGGGGCCAGTTCGAACGAGCAGTACTTC. This sequence encodes CASSLEGASSNEQYF.

This clonotype was seen many times. The V gene is TRBV6-5, the J gene TRBJ1-1; maybe TRBD1 (6 bases). The CDR3 spans 13 residues. Looked up from germline, CDR1 is MNHEY and CDR2 is SVGAGI. V was shortened by 2 bases and J by 6 bases, with 10 bases between the two germline ends. CDR3 sequence: CASSYGGGPEAFF. The CDR3, as DNA: TGTGCCAGCAGTTACGGGGGCGGGCCTGAAGCTTTCTTT.

This clonotype was detected ten times or more. This chain uses TRBV24-1 with TRBJ2-2; D is undetermined. This CDR3 spans 11 amino acids. The germline V gene encodes CDR1 KGHDR and CDR2 SFDVKD. Deletions cut 7 bases from V and 6 bases from J, with 5 bases between. The DNA for the CDR3 is TGTGCCACCAGCCAGGCCGGGGAGCTGTTTTTT. It yields the protein CATSQAGELFF.

V usage is TRBV3-1 and J usage is TRBJ2-7; D is undetermined. V was trimmed by 0 bases and J by 2 bases, leaving 8 bases between them. The CDR3 runs 14 residues. Germline lookup yields CDR1 LGHDT and CDR2 YNNKEL (reference sequence). CDR3 region: CASSQEAGTYEQYF. In nucleotides, the CDR3 is TGTGCCAGCAGCCAAGAGGCAGGCACCTACGAGCAGTACTTC.

This clonotype was found a few times. This chain connects TRBV7-2 to TRBJ1-2; maybe TRBD1 (6 bases). The germline gives CDR1 SGHTA, CDR2 FQGNSA. The V and J ends lost 6 bases and 5 bases respectively, with 10 bases between them. The CDR3 runs 12 residues. CDR3 amino acids: CASSQGTYGYTF. The CDR3 DNA is TGTGCCAGCAGTCAGGGGACTTATGGCTACACCTTC.

The sample holds many counts of this clonotype. The V and J genes are TRBV30 and TRBJ1-1; a weak D match, TRBD1 (5 bases). CDR1 GTSNPN and CDR2 SVGIG come from the germline V gene (reference sequence). V dropped 0 bases and J dropped 5 bases, with 10 bases sitting between them. The CDR3 has 13 residues. CDR3 bases: TGTGCCTGGAGTGTAAACGGGGGGACTGAAGCTTTCTTT. Translated: CAWSVNGGTEAFF.

Many counts were recorded for this clonotype. The chain uses TRBV5-1 and TRBJ1-6; 7 bases match TRBD1. The germline gives CDR1 SGHRS, CDR2 YFSETQ. CDR3 length: 14 residues. Trimming removed 4 bases from V and 7 bases from J; junction bases left unmatched: 5. DNA of the CDR3: TGCGCCAGCAGCCTGGGACAGTCCAATTCACCCCTCCACTTT. Translating it yields CASSLGQSNSPLHF. Based on the CDR3 plus reference TRBV5-1 and TRBJ1-6, the full variable domain is KAGVTQTPRYLIKTRGQQVTLSCSPISGHRSVSWYQQTPGQGLQFLFEYFSETQRNKGNFPGRFSGRQFSNSRSEMNVSTLELGDSALYLCASSLGQSNSPLHFGNGTRLTVT.

In its sample, this clonotype was seen many times. The chain joins TRBV7-9 to TRBJ1-2; D not certain. CDR3 length: 12 residues. Germline V CDR1 and CDR2: SEHNR, FQNEAQ (reference sequence). V was trimmed by 5 bases and J by 8 bases, leaving 12 bases between them. Here the CDR3 DNA reads TGTGCCAGCAGCAAGGAGTTCGAGGGCTACACCTTC. Translation: CASSKEFEGYTF.

This clonotype was detected many times. The chain links TRBV20-1 to TRBJ2-5; no reliable D call. This CDR3 has 16 residues. CDR1 and CDR2 from the germline V gene are DFQATT and SNEGSKA (reference sequence). V was cut by 0 bases and J by 0 bases, with 14 bases left in between. The chain's CDR3 is CSARDQINTYQETQYF. The CDR3 DNA sequence: TGCAGTGCTAGAGATCAAATTAACACGTACCAAGAGACCCAGTACTTC.

In this sample, this clonotype turned up many times. CDR3 protein: CASSYSRQLANTGELFF. CDR3 in DNA: TGTGCCAGCAGTTACTCGAGACAGCTTGCGAACACCGGGGAGCTGTTTTTT. The V and J genes are TRBV6-5 and TRBJ2-2; TRBD1 might be the D (5 bases). Germline loops: CDR1 MNHEY, CDR2 SVGAGI. This CDR3 is built from 17 residues. Between the trimmed V and J ends, which lost 0 bases and 0 bases, there was a span of 11 bases.

The sample holds many counts of this clonotype. The J gene is TRBJ1-6, the V gene TRBV20-1; 7 nucleotides agree with TRBD1. The V gene's germline CDR1 is DFQATT and CDR2 SNEGSKA (reference sequence). This CDR3 is built from 15 residues. Losses at the gene ends were 2 bases for V and 9 bases for J; bases not matched to a gene: 10. Here the CDR3 DNA reads TGCAGTGCTAGACCCCCGACAGGGAAAGGTTCACCCCTCCACTTT. Its protein product is CSARPPTGKGSPLHF.

This clonotype was observed many times. This sequence joins TRBV24-1 and TRBJ2-3, with 13 bases fitting TRBD2. The junction had 8 bases not matched to a gene; V was cut back by 5 bases and J by 4 bases. The CDR3 contains 17 residues. The germline CDR1 and CDR2 sequences are KGHDR and SFDVKD. CDR3 loop: CATSVGLAGVEADTQYF. CDR3 sequence (DNA): TGTGCCACCAGTGTCGGACTAGCGGGGGTAGAGGCAGATACGCAGTATTTT.